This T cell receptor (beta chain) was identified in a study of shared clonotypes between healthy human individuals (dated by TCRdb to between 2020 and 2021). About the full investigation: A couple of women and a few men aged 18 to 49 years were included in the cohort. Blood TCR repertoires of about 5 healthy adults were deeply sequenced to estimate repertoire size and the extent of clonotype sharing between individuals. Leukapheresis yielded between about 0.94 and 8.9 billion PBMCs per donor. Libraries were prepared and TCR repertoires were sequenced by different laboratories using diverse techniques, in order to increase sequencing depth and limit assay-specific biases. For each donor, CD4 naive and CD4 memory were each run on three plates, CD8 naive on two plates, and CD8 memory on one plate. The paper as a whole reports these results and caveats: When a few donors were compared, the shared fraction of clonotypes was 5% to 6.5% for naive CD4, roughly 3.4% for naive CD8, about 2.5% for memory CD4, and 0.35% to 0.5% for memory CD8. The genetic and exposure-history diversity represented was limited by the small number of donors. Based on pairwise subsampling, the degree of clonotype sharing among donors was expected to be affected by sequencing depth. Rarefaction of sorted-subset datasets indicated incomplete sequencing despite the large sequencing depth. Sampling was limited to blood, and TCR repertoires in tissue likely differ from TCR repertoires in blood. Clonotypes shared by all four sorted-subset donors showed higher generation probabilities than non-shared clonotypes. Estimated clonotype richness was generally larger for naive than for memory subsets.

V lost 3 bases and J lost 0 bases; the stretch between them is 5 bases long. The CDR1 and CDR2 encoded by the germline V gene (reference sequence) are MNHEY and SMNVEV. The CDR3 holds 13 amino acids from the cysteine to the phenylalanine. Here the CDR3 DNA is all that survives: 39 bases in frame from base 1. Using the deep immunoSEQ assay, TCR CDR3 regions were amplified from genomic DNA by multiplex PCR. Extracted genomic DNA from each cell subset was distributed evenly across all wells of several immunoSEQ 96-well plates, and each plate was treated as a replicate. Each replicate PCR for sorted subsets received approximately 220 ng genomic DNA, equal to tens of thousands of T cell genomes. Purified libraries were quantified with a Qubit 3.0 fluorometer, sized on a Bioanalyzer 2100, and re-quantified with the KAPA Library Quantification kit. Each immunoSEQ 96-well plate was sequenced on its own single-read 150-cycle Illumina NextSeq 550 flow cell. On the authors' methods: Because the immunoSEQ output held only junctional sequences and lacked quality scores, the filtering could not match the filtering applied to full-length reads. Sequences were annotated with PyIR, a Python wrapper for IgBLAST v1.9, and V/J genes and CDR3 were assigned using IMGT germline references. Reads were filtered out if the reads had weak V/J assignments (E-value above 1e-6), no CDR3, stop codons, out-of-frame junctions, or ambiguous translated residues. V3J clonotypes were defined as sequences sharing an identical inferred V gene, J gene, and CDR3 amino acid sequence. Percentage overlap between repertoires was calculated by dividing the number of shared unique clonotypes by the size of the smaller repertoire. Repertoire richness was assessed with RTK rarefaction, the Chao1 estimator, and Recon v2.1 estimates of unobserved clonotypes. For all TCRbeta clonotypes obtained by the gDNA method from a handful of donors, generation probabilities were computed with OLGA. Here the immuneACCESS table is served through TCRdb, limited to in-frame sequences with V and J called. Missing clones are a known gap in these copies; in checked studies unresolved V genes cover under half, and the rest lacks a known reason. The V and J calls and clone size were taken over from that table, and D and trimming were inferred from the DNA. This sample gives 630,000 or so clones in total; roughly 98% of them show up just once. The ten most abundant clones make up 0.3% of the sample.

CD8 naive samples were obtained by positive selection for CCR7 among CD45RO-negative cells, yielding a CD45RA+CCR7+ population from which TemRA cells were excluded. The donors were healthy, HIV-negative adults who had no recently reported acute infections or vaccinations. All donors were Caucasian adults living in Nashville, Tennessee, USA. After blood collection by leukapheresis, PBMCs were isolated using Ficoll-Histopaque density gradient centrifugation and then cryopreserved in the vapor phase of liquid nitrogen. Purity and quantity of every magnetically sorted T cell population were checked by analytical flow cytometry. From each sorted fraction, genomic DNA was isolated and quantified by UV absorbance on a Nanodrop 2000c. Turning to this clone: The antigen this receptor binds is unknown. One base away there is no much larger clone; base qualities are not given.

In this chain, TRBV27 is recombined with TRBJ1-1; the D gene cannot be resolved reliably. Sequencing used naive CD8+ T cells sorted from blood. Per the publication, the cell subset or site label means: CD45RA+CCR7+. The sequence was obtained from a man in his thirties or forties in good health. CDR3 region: CASSFQVNTEAFF. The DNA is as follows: TGTGCCAGCAGTTTTCAGGTGAACACTGAAGCTTTCTTT.